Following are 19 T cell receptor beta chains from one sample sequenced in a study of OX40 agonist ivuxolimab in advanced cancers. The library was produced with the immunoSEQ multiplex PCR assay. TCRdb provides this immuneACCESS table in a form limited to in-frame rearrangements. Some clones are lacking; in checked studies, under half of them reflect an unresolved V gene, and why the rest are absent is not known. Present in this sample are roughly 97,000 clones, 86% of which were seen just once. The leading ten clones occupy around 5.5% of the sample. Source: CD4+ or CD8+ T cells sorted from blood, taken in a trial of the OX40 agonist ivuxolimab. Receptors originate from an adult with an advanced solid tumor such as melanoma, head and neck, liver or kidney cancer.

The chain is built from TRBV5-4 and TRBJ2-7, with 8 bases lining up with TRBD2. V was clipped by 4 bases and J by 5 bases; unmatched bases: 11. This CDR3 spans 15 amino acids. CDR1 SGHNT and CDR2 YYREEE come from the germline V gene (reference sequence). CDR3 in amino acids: CASSPGLAVNHEQYF. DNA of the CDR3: TGTGCCAGCAGCCCAGGACTAGCAGTAAATCACGAGCAGTACTTC. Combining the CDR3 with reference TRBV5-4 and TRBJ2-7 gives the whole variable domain ETGVTQSPTHLIKTRGQQVTLRCSSQSGHNTVSWYQQALGQGPQFIFQYYREEENGRGNFPPRFSGLQFPNYSSELNVNALELDDSALYLCASSPGLAVNHEQYFGPGTRLTVT.

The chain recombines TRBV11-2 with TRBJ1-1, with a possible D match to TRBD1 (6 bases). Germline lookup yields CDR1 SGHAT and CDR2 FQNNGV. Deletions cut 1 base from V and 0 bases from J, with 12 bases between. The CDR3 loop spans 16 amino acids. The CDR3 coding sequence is TGTGCCAGCAGCTTAGGCGGACAGAGCTTGAACACTGAAGCTTTCTTT. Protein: CASSLGGQSLNTEAFF.

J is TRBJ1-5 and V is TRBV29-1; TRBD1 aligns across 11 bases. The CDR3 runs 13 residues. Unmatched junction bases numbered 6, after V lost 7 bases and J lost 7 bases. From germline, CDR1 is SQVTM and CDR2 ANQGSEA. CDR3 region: CSARTGGGQPQHF. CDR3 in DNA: TGCAGCGCCAGGACAGGGGGCGGGCAGCCCCAGCATTTT.

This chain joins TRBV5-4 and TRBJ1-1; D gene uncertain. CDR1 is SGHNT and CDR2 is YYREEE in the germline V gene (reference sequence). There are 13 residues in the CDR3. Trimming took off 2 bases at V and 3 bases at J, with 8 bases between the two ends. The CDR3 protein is CASSFSGYTEAFF. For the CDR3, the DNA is TGTGCCAGCAGCTTTTCAGGATACACTGAAGCTTTCTTT.

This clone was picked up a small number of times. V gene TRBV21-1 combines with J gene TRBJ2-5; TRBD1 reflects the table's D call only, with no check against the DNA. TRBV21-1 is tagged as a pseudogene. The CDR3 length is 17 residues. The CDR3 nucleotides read TGTGCCAGCAGCAAAGGAGGTAAACGGGGACAGCAAGAGACCCAGTACTTC. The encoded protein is CASSKGGKRGQQETQYF.

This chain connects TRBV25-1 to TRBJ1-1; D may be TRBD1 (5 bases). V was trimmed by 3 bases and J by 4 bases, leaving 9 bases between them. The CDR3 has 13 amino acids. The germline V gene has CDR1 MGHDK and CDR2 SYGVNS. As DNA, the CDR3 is TGTGCCAGCAGTGAGCGGGACCTCACTGAAGCTTTCTTT. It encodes CASSERDLTEAFF.

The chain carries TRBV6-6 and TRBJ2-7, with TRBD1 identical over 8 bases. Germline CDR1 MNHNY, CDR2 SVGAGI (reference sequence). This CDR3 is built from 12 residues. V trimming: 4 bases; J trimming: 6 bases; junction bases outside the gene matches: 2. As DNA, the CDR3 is TGTGCCAGCAGTTTCACAGGGGGCGAGCAGTACTTC. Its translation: CASSFTGGEQYF.

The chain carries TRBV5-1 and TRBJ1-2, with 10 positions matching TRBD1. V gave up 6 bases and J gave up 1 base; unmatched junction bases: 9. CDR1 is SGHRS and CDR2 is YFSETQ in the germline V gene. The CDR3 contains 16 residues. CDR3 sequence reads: CASKVGTGVFNYGYTF. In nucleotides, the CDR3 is TGCGCCAGCAAAGTGGGGACAGGGGTTTTTAACTATGGCTACACCTTC. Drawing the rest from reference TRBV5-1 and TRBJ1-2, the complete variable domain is KAGVTQTPRYLIKTRGQQVTLSCSPISGHRSVSWYQQTPGQGLQFLFEYFSETQRNKGNFPGRFSGRQFSNSRSEMNVSTLELGDSALYLCASKVGTGVFNYGYTFGSGTRLTVV.

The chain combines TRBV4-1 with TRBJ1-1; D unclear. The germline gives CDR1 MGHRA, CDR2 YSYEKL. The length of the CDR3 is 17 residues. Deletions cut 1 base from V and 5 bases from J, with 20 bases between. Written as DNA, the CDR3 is TGCGCCAGCAGCCAAGCATGGGGAGGACTAACACCTACTGAAGCTTTCTTT. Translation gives CASSQAWGGLTPTEAFF.

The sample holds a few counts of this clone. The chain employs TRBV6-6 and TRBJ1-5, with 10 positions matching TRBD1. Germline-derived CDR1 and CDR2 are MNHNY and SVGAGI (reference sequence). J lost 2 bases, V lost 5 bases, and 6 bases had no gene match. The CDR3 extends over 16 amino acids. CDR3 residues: CASSRTGTGGNQPQHF. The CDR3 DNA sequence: TGTGCCAGCAGTCGGACCGGGACAGGGGGCAATCAGCCCCAGCATTTT.

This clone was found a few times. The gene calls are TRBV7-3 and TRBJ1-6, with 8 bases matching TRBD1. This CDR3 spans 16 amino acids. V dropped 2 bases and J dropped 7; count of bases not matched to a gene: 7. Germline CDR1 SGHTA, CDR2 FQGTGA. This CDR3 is CASSLVGQGGNSPLHF. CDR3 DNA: TGTGCCAGCAGCTTAGTAGGACAGGGTGGGAATTCACCCCTCCACTTT.

The CDR3 is CASSESNREEAQHF. CDR3 DNA sequence: TGCGCCAGCAGTGAGTCGAACAGGGAGGAAGCCCAGCATTTT. The genes are TRBV10-2 and TRBJ1-5, with TRBD1 as a possible D gene (6 bases). The CDR3 runs to 14 residues. Trimming took 0 bases from V and 11 from J, leaving 14 bases between them. CDR1 and CDR2 (germline): WSHSY, SAAADI.

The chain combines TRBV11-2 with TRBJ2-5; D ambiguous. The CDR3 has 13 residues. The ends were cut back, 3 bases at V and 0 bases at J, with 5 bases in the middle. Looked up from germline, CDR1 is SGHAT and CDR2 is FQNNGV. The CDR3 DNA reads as TGTGCCAGCAGCTTTACCGACCAAGAGACCCAGTACTTC. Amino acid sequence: CASSFTDQETQYF.

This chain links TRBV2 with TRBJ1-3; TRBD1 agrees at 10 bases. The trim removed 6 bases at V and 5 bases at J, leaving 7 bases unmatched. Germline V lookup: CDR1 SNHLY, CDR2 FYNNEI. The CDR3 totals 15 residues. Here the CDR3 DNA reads TGTGCCAGCAGCGCGACAGGGGGCGCGCGAAACACCATATATTTT. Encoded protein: CASSATGGARNTIYF.

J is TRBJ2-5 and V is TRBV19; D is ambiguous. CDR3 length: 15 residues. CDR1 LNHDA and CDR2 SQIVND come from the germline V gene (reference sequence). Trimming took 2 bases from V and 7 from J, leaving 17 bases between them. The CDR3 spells CASSISGPASATQYF. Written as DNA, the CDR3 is TGTGCCAGTAGTATATCGGGTCCTGCGTCAGCGACCCAGTACTTC.

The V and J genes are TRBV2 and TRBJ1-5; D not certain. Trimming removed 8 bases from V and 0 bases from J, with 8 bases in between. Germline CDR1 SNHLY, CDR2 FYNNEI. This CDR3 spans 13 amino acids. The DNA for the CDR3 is TGTGCCAGCCGCACCAATAGCAATCAGCCCCAGCATTTT. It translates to CASRTNSNQPQHF. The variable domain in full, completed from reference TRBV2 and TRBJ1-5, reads EPEVTQTPSHQVTQMGQEVILRCVPISNHLYFYWYRQILGQKVEFLVSFYNNEISEKSEIFDDQFSVERPDGSNFTLKIRSTKLEDSAMYFCASRTNSNQPQHFGDGTRLSIL.

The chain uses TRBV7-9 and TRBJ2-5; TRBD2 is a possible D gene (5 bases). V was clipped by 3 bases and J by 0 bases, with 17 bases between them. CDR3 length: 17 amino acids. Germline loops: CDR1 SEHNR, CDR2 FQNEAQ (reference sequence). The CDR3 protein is CASSLGNSAGHQETQYF. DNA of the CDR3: TGTGCCAGCAGCTTGGGAAATAGTGCGGGCCACCAAGAGACCCAGTACTTC.

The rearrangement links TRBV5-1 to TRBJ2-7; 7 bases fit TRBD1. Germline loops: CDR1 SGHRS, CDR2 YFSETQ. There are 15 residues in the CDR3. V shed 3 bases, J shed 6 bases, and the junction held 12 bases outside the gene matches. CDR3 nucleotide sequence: TGCGCCAGCAGCTACCTTGACAGGGAATATCGCGAGCAGTACTTC. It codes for CASSYLDREYREQYF.

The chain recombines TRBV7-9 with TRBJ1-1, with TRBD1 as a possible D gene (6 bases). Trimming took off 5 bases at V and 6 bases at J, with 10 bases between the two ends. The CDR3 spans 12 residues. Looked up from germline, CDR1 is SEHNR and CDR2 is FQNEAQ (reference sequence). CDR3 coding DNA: TGTGCCAGCAGCCCCCAGGGGCCTGAAGCTTTCTTT. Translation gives CASSPQGPEAFF.